The following is a T cell receptor (beta chain) sequence with its context. The antigen remains unidentified. TCR beta libraries were prepared from cDNA with unique molecular identifiers. TCRdb re-called the PCR reads with MiXCR, one entry per CDR3 protein. Seen here are about 570,000 distinct CDR3 sequences, around a third observed once, and the top ten hold around 5.9%. This record comes from a study of post-analysis software for immune sequencing data. Germline CDR1 SGHRS, CDR2 YFSETQ. V dropped 4 bases and J dropped 6; count of bases not matched to a gene: 9. The CDR3 runs to 17 residues. The study, taken as a whole, reports: Patients had higher frequencies than controls of about 5 TRBV segments, including TRBV5-6, TRBV5-1 and TRBV20-1.

The gene calls are TRBV5-1 and TRBJ2-1; 14 bases match TRBD2. The clonotype was recovered from a girl aged 2-17 years with multiple sclerosis. The sample was blood. In nucleotides, the CDR3 is TGCGCCAGCAGCCCCGGACTAGCGGGGGGTCCGGCCAATGAGCAGTTCTTC. Its translation is CASSPGLAGGPANEQFF.